Presented here are 2 T cell receptor beta chains from one specimen sequenced in a study of shared clonotypes between healthy human individuals. The method was immunoSEQ multiplex PCR; TCRdb's version includes in-frame clones alone and lacks a portion of them. The sample records around 2,000,000 clones, 90% to 95% being singletons. Sequences were obtained from naive CD4+ T cells sorted from blood. Subset in this sample: CD45RA+ positively selected. The source of these receptors is a man younger than 30 in good health.

This chain joins TRBV7-8 and TRBJ2-3, with a possible D match to TRBD1 (5 bases). Looked up from germline, CDR1 is SGHVS and CDR2 is FQNEAQ. The V and J ends lost 2 bases and 10 bases respectively, with 19 bases between them. The CDR3 has 15 amino acids. The CDR3 sequence is CASSLQGTVLPSQYF. The CDR3 nucleotides are TGTGCCAGCAGCTTACAGGGTACGGTCCTTCCGTCGCAGTATTTT.

The count of this clone is one. The chain joins TRBV14 to TRBJ2-3; D gene ambiguous. The germline CDR1 and CDR2 sequences are SGHDN and FVKESK. The CDR3 contains 13 residues. V gave up 6 bases and J gave up 4 bases, with 11 bases separating them. As DNA, the CDR3 is TGTGCCAGCAGACACGACCTGGCAGATACGCAGTATTTT. It specifies CASRHDLADTQYF. Drawing the rest from reference TRBV14 and TRBJ2-3, the complete variable domain is EAGVTQFPSHSVIEKGQTVTLRCDPISGHDNLYWYRRVMGKEIKFLLHFVKESKQDESGMPNNRFLAERTGGTYSTLKVQPAELEDSGVYFCASRHDLADTQYFGPGTRLTVL.